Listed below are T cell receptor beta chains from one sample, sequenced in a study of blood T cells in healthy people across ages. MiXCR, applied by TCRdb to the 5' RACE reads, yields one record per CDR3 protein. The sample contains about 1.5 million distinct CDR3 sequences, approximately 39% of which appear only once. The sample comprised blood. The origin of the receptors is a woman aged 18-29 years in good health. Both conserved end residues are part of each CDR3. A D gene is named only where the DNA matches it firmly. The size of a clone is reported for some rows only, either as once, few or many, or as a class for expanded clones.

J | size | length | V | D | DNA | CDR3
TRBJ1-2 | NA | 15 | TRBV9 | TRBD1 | TGTGCCAGCAGCGTAGCGGGACAGGGGAGCTATGGCTACACCTTC | CASSVAGQGSYGYTF
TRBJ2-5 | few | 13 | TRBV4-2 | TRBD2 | TGTGTCAGCAGCCGGGGACTAGGAGAGACCCAGTACTTC | CVSSRGLGETQYF
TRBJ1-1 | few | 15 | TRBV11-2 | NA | TGTGCCAGCAGCCCCGCGGGTGCGAGGGTCACTGAAGCTTTCTTT | CASSPAGARVTEAFF
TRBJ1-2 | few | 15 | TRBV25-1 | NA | TGTGCCAGCAGTGAAGATGGCAGGGCTGCCTATGGCTACACCTTC | CASSEDGRAAYGYTF
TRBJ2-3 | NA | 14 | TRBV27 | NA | TGTGCCAGCAGTCTAAACACCTGGACAGATACGCAGTATTTT | CASSLNTWTDTQYF
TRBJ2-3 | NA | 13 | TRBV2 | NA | TGTGCCAGCAGAGAGCGGAACACAGATACGCAGTATTTT | CASRERNTDTQYF
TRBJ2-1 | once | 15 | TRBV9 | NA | TGTGCCAGCAGCGTATTGGGGGCAAAACTAGAGACCCAGTTCTTC | CASSVLGAKLETQFF
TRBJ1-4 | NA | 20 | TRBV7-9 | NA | TGTGCCAGCAGCTTACATACCGGGCCCCGAACTATTTTCGCTAATGAAAAACTGTTTTTT | CASSLHTGPRTIFANEKLFF
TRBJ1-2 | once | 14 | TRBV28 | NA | TGTGCCAGCAGTCGGGTGGACAGCCACTATGACTACACCTTC | CASSRVDSHYDYTF
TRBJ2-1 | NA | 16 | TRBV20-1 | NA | TGCAGTGCTGGGACACGACCTCTTAACCCTTACAATGAGCAGTTCTTC | CSAGTRPLNPYNEQFF
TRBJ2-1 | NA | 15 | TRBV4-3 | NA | TGCGCCAGCAGCCAAGAGGGTCTTTCCAACAATGAGCAGTTCTTC | CASSQEGLSNNEQFF
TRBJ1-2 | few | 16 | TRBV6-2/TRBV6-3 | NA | TGTGCCAGCAGTAACTCGAAGTGGCCATCGGACTATGGCTACACCTTC | CASSNSKWPSDYGYTF
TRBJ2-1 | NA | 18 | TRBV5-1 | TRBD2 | TGCGCCAGCAGCTCGAAGACTAGCGGGGGGGCCACCTACAATGAGCAGTTCTTC | CASSSKTSGGATYNEQFF
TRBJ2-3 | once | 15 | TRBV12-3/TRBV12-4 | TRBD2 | TGTGCCAACAGTTCAGGACTAGCGGGAGAGGATACGCAGTATTTT | CANSSGLAGEDTQYF
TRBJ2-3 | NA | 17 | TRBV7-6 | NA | TGTGCCAGCAGCTTAGTAGCGATGTCATCTAGCACAGATACGCAGTATTTT | CASSLVAMSSSTDTQYF
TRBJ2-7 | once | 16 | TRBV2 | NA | TGTGCCAGCAGTGATGCCCAGGAGGGGCCAGGCTACGAGCAGTACTTC | CASSDAQEGPGYEQYF
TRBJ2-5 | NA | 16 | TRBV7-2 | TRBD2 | TGTGCCAGCAGCCGGACTAGCGGGGGGTCCCAAGAGACCCAGTACTTC | CASSRTSGGSQETQYF
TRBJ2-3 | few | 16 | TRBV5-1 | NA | TGCGCCAGCAGCTTGGCAATCGCGTCTAGCACAGATACGCAGTATTTT | CASSLAIASSTDTQYF
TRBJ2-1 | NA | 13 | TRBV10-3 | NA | TGTGCCATCTGGGAGATTAAGTACAATGAGCAGTTCTTC | CAIWEIKYNEQFF
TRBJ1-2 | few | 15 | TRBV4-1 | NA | TGCGCCAGCAGCCAAGATACAAGTATAGTCTATGGCTACACCTTC | CASSQDTSIVYGYTF
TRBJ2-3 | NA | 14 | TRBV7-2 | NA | TGTGCCAGCAGCTCCTTCCGGGGGACAGATACGCAGTATTTT | CASSSFRGTDTQYF
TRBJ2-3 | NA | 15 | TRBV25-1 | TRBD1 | TGTGCCAGCAGTGGGACAGGGGGCGAAAAAGATACGCAGTATTTT | CASSGTGGEKDTQYF
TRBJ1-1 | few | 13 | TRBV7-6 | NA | TGTGCCAGCAGCCTACATACAGGGTCTGAAGCTTTCTTT | CASSLHTGSEAFF
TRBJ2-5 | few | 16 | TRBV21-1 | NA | TGTGCCAGCAGCGGGCCGGGACTAGCGGACCAAGAGACCCAGTACTTC | CASSGPGLADQETQYF
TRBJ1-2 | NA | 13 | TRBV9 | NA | TGTGCCAGCAGCCTCATGGATGCGGTTGGCTACACCTTC | CASSLMDAVGYTF
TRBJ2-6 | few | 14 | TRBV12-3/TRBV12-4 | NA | TGTGCCAGCAGTTCGTTGGACGGGGCCAACGTCCTGACTTTC | CASSSLDGANVLTF
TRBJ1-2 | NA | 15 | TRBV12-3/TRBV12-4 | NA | TGTGCCAGCAGTTTAAGGACAGCCACAGGATATGGCTACACCTTC | CASSLRTATGYGYTF
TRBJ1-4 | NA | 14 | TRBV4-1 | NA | TGCGCCAGCAGCCAAGATGGCGCTAATGAAAAACTGTTTTTT | CASSQDGANEKLFF
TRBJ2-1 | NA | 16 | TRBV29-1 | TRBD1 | TGCAGCGGATTGACAGGGGGTACGGGCTCCTACAATGAGCAGTTCTTC | CSGLTGGTGSYNEQFF
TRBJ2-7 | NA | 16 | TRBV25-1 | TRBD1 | TGTGCCAGCAGTGAATGGGTAGGACAGGGTAAAAACGAGCAGTACTTC | CASSEWVGQGKNEQYF
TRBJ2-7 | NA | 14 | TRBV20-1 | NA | TGCAGTGCTTCAATCGGACAAGCCCCCTACGAGCAGTACTTC | CSASIGQAPYEQYF
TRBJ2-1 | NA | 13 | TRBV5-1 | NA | TGCGCCAGCAGCTTTGGCGCCTCCAATGAGCAGTTCTTC | CASSFGASNEQFF
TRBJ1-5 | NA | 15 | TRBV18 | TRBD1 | TGTGCCAGCTCACTAAGGGGACAGAACAATCAGCCCCAGCATTTT | CASSLRGQNNQPQHF
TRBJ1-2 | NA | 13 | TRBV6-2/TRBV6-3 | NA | TGTGCCAGCGCGCCTCGATGGACATTCGGCTACACCTTC | CASAPRWTFGYTF
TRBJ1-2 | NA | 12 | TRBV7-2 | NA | TGTGCCAGCAGCCCCAATATATATGGCTACACCTTC | CASSPNIYGYTF
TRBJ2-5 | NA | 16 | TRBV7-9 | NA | TGTGCCAGCAGCTCTACAGGGTTAAGATTCCAAGAGACCCAGTACTTC | CASSSTGLRFQETQYF
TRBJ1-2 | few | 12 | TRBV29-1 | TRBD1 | TGCAGCGCGACGACAGGGACCTATGGCTACACCTTC | CSATTGTYGYTF
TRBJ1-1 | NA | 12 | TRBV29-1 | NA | TGCAGCGCGAGACAGGTCCTCACTGAAGCTTTCTTT | CSARQVLTEAFF
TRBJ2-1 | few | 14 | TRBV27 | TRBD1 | TGTGCCAGCAGTTCTTTACCAGGGGGAAATGAGCAGTTCTTC | CASSSLPGGNEQFF
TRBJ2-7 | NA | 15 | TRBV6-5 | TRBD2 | TGTGCCAGCAGAAGCGGGAGAGTTAACTACAATGAGCAGTACTTC | CASRSGRVNYNEQYF
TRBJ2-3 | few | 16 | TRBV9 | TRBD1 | TGTGCCAGCAGCGTGCAGACAGGGAACCCCACAGATACGCAGTATTTT | CASSVQTGNPTDTQYF
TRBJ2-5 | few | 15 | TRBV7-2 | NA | TGTGCCAGCAGCTTTACGGGGAAGGACCGGGAGACCCAGTACTTC | CASSFTGKDRETQYF
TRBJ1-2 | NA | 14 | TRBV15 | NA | TGTGCCACCAGCAGAGAGAACCCCGGTTATGGCTACACCTTC | CATSRENPGYGYTF
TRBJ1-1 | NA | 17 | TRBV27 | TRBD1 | TGTGCCAGCAGTTTATCGGGGATCCGACAGGGTTGGACTGAAGCTTTCTTT | CASSLSGIRQGWTEAFF
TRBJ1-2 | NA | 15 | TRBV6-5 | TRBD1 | TGTGCCAGCAGTACTCCAGGACAGGCAAACTATGGCTACACCTTC | CASSTPGQANYGYTF
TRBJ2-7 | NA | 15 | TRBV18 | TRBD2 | TGTGCCAGCTCACCCGGGAGCGGGAGGACATACGAGCAGTACTTC | CASSPGSGRTYEQYF
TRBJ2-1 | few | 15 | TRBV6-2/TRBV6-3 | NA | TGTGCCACCGTGTTGGGGGGCGGGATCGACAATGAGCAGTTCTTC | CATVLGGGIDNEQFF
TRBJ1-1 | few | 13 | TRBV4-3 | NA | TGCGCCAGCAGCCAATTCTGGAACACTGAAGCTTTCTTT | CASSQFWNTEAFF
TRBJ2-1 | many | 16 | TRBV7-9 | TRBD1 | TGTGCCAGCAGCTTCGTCGGGACAGGATTATACAATGAGCAGTTCTTC | CASSFVGTGLYNEQFF